The T cell receptor beta chain under discussion was sequenced for a study of CD8 T cells in Susac syndrome. CDR1 is GTSNPN, CDR2 SVGIG, per germline (reference sequence). V was pared by 0 bases and J by 2 bases, with 6 bases of the junction left unmatched. The CDR3 covers 16 residues. Reverse transcription used roughly 0.5 to 1 ug RNA and random hexamers. TCRdb re-called the immunoSEQ multiplex PCR reads with MiXCR, one entry per CDR3 protein. Seen here are approximately 190,000 distinct CDR3 sequences, 90% to 97% observed once, and the top ten hold roughly 0.098%. This clonotype was sampled from a human donor with Susac syndrome. The specimen was CD4+ T cells from PBMCs. The V gene is TRBV30, the J gene TRBJ1-2; TRBD1 aligns across 10 bases. CDR3 sequence reads: CAWSVGTGARNYGYTF. The CDR3 nucleotides read TGTGCCTGGAGTGTAGGGACAGGGGCTCGAAACTATGGCTACACCTTC.